The clone carrying this TCR beta chain has just one count. These data originate in a study of CD8 T cells in Susac syndrome. RNA amounts of roughly 0.5 to 1 ug underwent reverse transcription with random hexamers. Using its own MiXCR run on the immunoSEQ multiplex PCR reads, TCRdb lists one record per CDR3 protein. Of more than 150,000 distinct CDR3 sequences in the sample, about 95% are singletons; the top ten hold roughly 0.15%. The sequence came from a human donor with multiple sclerosis. The sequencing sample was made of CD8+ T cells from PBMCs.

For the CDR3, the DNA is TGTGCCAGCAGGGAAACTAGGCCAGTCACCTACGAGCAGTACGTC. This gives the protein CASRETRPVTYEQYV. V is TRBV2 and J is TRBJ2-7; D may be TRBD2 (5 bases). The CDR3 totals 15 residues. V was cut by 6 bases and J by 2 bases, with 17 bases left in between. The germline gives CDR1 SNHLY, CDR2 FYNNEI.